The 5 T cell receptor beta chains presented below share a single source sample, sequenced in a study of T cells in Graves' hyperthyroidism and ophthalmopathy. There were TCR beta CDR3 regions amplified from RNA transcripts. A first-round RT-PCR of the TCR CDR3 used the HTBI primer set. Each CDR3 protein is one row after TCRdb ran MiXCR on the multiplex PCR reads. The table lists 700,000 or so distinct CDR3 sequences, about 16% of them singletons. The sequenced sample was blood. These receptors were collected from a man aged 18-30 years with Graves' hyperthyroidism.

This clonotype has a count of ten or more. The gene calls are TRBV12-3 or TRBV12-4 and TRBJ2-7; possibly TRBD1 for D (5 bases). Trimming left V 4 bases short and J 3 bases short, with 7 bases between. This CDR3 contains 12 residues. The chain's CDR3 is CASSSGLYEQYF. CDR3 coding DNA: TGTGCCAGCAGTTCAGGGCTCTACGAGCAGTACTTC.

The CDR3 loop reads CASKGGGLSSYNEQFF. In DNA, the CDR3 is TGTGCCAGCAAAGGGGGGGGTTTGAGCTCCTACAATGAGCAGTTCTTC. The chain employs TRBV2 and TRBJ2-1; perhaps TRBD2 as D (7 bases). V was cut by 7 bases and J by 0 bases, with 16 bases left in between. This CDR3 comprises 16 residues. The germline V gene has CDR1 SNHLY and CDR2 FYNNEI.

This clonotype was counted ten times or more. V usage is TRBV28 and J usage is TRBJ2-3, with TRBD2 identical over 12 bases. Trimming cost V 6 bases and J 4 bases; bases outside gene matches: 5. CDR3 length: 15 amino acids. In germline, CDR1 is MDHEN, CDR2 SYDVKM. DNA for the CDR3: TGTGCCAGCAGGCAACTAGCGGGAGGACCAGATACGCAGTATTTT. Translation gives CASRQLAGGPDTQYF.

This clonotype was counted at least ten times. The V gene is TRBV28, the J gene TRBJ2-1; D call uncertain. This CDR3 contains 16 residues. Germline V gene lookup returns CDR1 MDHEN and CDR2 SYDVKM. The V end lost 3 bases, the J end lost 4 bases, and 16 bases lay between the germline ends. The CDR3: CASSLRSGKRYNEQFF. The CDR3 DNA reads TGTGCCAGCAGTTTGAGGTCGGGTAAAAGGTACAATGAGCAGTTCTTC.

The V call is TRBV11-1, the J call TRBJ2-3; the match to TRBD2 covers 12 bases. The CDR3 has 16 amino acids. The germline V gene has CDR1 SGHAT and CDR2 FQDESV (reference sequence). V dropped 5 bases and J dropped 6; count of bases not matched to a gene: 9. The CDR3 DNA follows: TGTGCCAGCAGCGGTCGACTAGCGGGAGTATTTGATACGCAGTATTTT. Its protein is CASSGRLAGVFDTQYF.